This entry concerns a single T cell receptor (beta chain). The antigen is not known. The CDR3 consists of 14 residues. Germline assignment: CDR1 SGDLS and CDR2 YYNGEE. V was trimmed by 0 bases and J by 0 bases, leaving 5 bases between them. TCRdb keeps only in-frame clones here, not all; method: immunoSEQ multiplex PCR. Of around 50,000 clones in the sample, around 90% are singletons; the top ten hold 40% to 55%. The data originate from a study of OX40 agonist ivuxolimab in advanced cancers. Study at large: Every 2 weeks, patients received ivuxolimab intravenously, dosed at 0.01 to 10 mg/kg.

General study points: In the 0.1 to 3.0 mg/kg range, CD4+ and CD8+ blood T cells had expanded clonally by week 6.

This sequence joins TRBV9 and TRBJ2-3; no definite D call. Sample: CD4+ or CD8+ T cells sorted from blood, taken in a trial of the OX40 agonist ivuxolimab. This sequence was found in an adult with an advanced solid tumor such as melanoma, head and neck, liver or kidney cancer. This chain's CDR3 is CASSVEGSTDTQYF. Written as DNA, the CDR3 is TGTGCCAGCAGCGTAGAGGGCAGCACAGATACGCAGTATTTT.